The 19 T cell receptor beta chains presented below share a single source sample, sequenced in a study of neurological immune-mediated disorders. MiXCR, run by TCRdb on the 5' RACE reads, gives a single entry per CDR3 protein. The sample lists 65,000 to 85,000 distinct CDR3 sequences, more than 5% occurring once. As to time point: longitudinal time-point 2. The sequenced sample was PBMCs. Source of these receptors: a woman in her sixties or seventies with multiple sclerosis.

This clonotype was observed many times. The V call is TRBV5-1, the J call TRBJ2-1; 12 bases fit TRBD2. From germline, CDR1 is SGHRS and CDR2 YFSETQ. V dropped 3 bases and J dropped 4; count of bases not matched to a gene: 2. This CDR3 comprises 15 residues. CDR3 nucleotides: TGCGCCAGCAGCTCGGGACTAGCGGGTTACAATGAGCAGTTCTTC. It specifies CASSSGLAGYNEQFF.

This clonotype appeared a few times. This chain uses TRBV5-1 with TRBJ1-3; D gene uncertain. Looked up from germline, CDR1 is SGHRS and CDR2 is YFSETQ. The CDR3 is 15 residues long. V was clipped by 4 bases and J by 4 bases, with 15 bases between them. CDR3 in amino acids: CASSTGPDPGNTIYF. The CDR3 DNA reads TGCGCCAGCAGCACCGGACCGGACCCGGGAAACACCATATATTTT.

The chain links TRBV6-1 to TRBJ2-7; 11 nucleotides match TRBD1. The length of the CDR3 is 14 residues. With 7 bases clipped from V and 2 bases from J, the junction kept 4 bases outside the gene matches. Germline assignment: CDR1 MNHNS and CDR2 SASEGT. CDR3 amino acids: CASTRTGGTYEQYF. For the CDR3, the DNA is TGTGCCAGCACCCGGACAGGGGGCACCTACGAGCAGTACTTC.

This clonotype was seen at least ten times. The chain is built from TRBV7-2 and TRBJ2-5; 7 bases align to TRBD1. Germline CDR1 SGHTA, CDR2 FQGNSA. This CDR3 has 14 residues. With V trimmed by 4 bases and J by 5 bases, 7 bases remained unmatched. CDR3 DNA: TGTGCCAGCAGCTCACTAGGGGGCTTCGAGACCCAGTACTTC. It codes for CASSSLGGFETQYF.

This clonotype was counted at least ten times. A clone one base away is much larger, so this may be a read error. The chain uses TRBV7-7 and TRBJ1-1; D is unclear. V dropped 1 base and J dropped 1 base, with 4 bases sitting between them. Germline V gene sequence: CDR1 SSHAT, CDR2 FNYEAQ (reference sequence). This CDR3 comprises 13 residues. The CDR3 bases are TGTGCCAGCAGCTTAGGGGCGAACACTGAAGCTTTCTTT. Encoded protein: CASSLGANTEAFF.

This clonotype was seen ten or more times. This rearrangement joins TRBV5-1 to TRBJ2-4; maybe TRBD1 (6 bases). This CDR3 is 12 amino acids long. The germline V gene encodes CDR1 SGHRS and CDR2 YFSETQ. Trimming removed 4 bases at V and 14 bases at J, with 16 bases between. The CDR3 DNA sequence: TGCGCCAGCAGCGGACCACAGGGACGAGAGTACTTC. It is translated as CASSGPQGREYF.

V usage is TRBV6-1 and J usage is TRBJ2-5; 7 positions match TRBD1. The CDR3 runs to 15 residues. Germline assignment: CDR1 MNHNS and CDR2 SASEGT. The junction had 10 bases not matched to a gene; V was cut back by 6 bases and J by 3 bases. Here the CDR3 reads CASRGEATGKETQYF. The DNA for the CDR3 is TGTGCCAGCAGGGGGGAAGCGACAGGGAAAGAGACCCAGTACTTC.

This clonotype has ten or more counts. The CDR3 reads CSASGTRGRSGYTF. DNA of the CDR3: TGCAGTGCTAGCGGGACGAGGGGAAGGAGTGGCTACACCTTC. The chain recombines TRBV20-1 with TRBJ1-2; possibly TRBD1 for D (5 bases). The CDR3 is 14 residues long. Trimming shortened V by 3 bases and J by 7 bases, and 18 bases separated the two germline ends. CDR1 DFQATT and CDR2 SNEGSKA come from the germline V gene (reference sequence).

In nucleotides, the CDR3 is TGTGCCAGCAGTTGGTTTGGGGGACGAGAGACCCAGTACTTC. It specifies CASSWFGGRETQYF. This sequence joins TRBV3-1 and TRBJ2-5; D is perhaps TRBD1 or TRBD2 (5 bases each). V lost 6 bases, J lost 4 bases, and 15 bases lay in between. Germline V gene data show CDR1 as LGHDT and CDR2 as YNNKEL (reference sequence). The CDR3 consists of 14 residues.

This clonotype was counted many times. The chain couples TRBV29-1 to TRBJ1-1; 7 bases match TRBD1. Germline V gene sequence: CDR1 SQVTM, CDR2 ANQGSEA. V lost 7 bases and J lost 2; bases outside the gene matches: 13. This CDR3 region has 15 residues. CDR3 nucleotide sequence: TGCAGCGCTTCCAGGGGGAGACCCGATAACACTGAAGCTTTCTTT. Amino acid sequence: CSASRGRPDNTEAFF.

This clonotype was seen a few times. The chain couples TRBV10-2 to TRBJ2-2; no reliable D call. Deletions cut 3 bases from V and 0 bases from J, with 8 bases between. CDR1 and CDR2 (germline): WSHSY, SAAADI. The CDR3 extends over 15 amino acids. The chain's CDR3 is CASSEVAANTGELFF. In DNA form, the CDR3 reads TGCGCCAGCAGTGAAGTGGCAGCGAACACCGGGGAGCTGTTTTTT.

This clonotype came up many times. This chain links TRBV12-3 or TRBV12-4 with TRBJ2-7; a possible D gene is TRBD2 (5 bases). The CDR3 covers 13 residues. Trimming stripped 2 bases from V and 2 bases from J, with 7 bases between. The CDR3 sequence is CASSLREAYEQYF. The CDR3 DNA sequence: TGTGCCAGCAGTTTACGGGAAGCCTACGAGCAGTACTTC.

This clonotype was recorded at least ten times. The chain employs TRBV20-1 and TRBJ1-2; no firm D call. Germline V gene sequence: CDR1 DFQATT, CDR2 SNEGSKA (reference sequence). The ends were cut back, 4 bases at V and 5 bases at J, with 14 bases in the middle. The CDR3 is 13 residues long. The CDR3 bases are TGCAGTGCTACGCTGGGTCTCAAATATGGCTACACCTTC. Amino acid sequence: CSATLGLKYGYTF.

This clonotype was detected ten times or more. The chain recombines TRBV29-1 with TRBJ2-1; 7 bases map to TRBD2. Germline loops: CDR1 SQVTM, CDR2 ANQGSEA. With V trimmed by 4 bases and J by 9 bases, 15 bases remained unmatched. This CDR3 is 15 amino acids long. DNA of the CDR3: TGCAGCGTTGGTGGACTAGTAACCAGTTATGGTGAGCAGTTCTTC. Its translation is CSVGGLVTSYGEQFF.

The chain employs TRBV6-1 and TRBJ2-2; 8 bases are a match to TRBD1. This CDR3 is 17 amino acids long. Trimming cost V 5 bases and J 1 base; bases outside gene matches: 9. The germline V gene encodes CDR1 MNHNS and CDR2 SASEGT. CDR3: CASSPYSGTGNTGELFF. The CDR3 DNA follows: TGTGCCAGCAGTCCTTACTCCGGGACAGGGAACACCGGGGAGCTGTTTTTT.

This clonotype was observed a few times. The V gene is TRBV3-1, the J gene TRBJ2-3, with D perhaps TRBD2 (6 bases). Trimming took 3 bases from V and 1 from J, leaving 11 bases between them. This CDR3 is built from 15 residues. Germline V gene data show CDR1 as LGHDT and CDR2 as YNNKEL (reference sequence). The CDR3 spells CASSQELARTDTQYF. CDR3 coding DNA: TGTGCCAGCAGCCAGGAACTAGCCCGCACAGATACGCAGTATTTT.

This clonotype was counted at least ten times. The chain couples TRBV5-1 to TRBJ1-2; D gene ambiguous. Germline loops: CDR1 SGHRS, CDR2 YFSETQ. V was trimmed by 5 bases and J by 5 bases, leaving 7 bases between them. CDR3 size: 11 residues. As DNA, the CDR3 is TGCGCCAGCAGAGGTTTATATGGCTACACCTTC. This sequence encodes CASRGLYGYTF.

This clonotype was seen repeatedly, ten times or more. The V and J genes are TRBV5-1 and TRBJ2-3, with a weak D call TRBD1 (5 bases). Germline assignment: CDR1 SGHRS and CDR2 YFSETQ. The CDR3 consists of 14 residues. V gave up 0 bases and J gave up 6 bases, with 11 bases separating them. The CDR3 DNA is TGCGCCAGCAGCTTGGGACAGCCCCTGGATACGCAGTATTTT. Its protein is CASSLGQPLDTQYF.

At least ten counts were recorded for this clonotype. In nucleotides, the CDR3 is TGCGCCAGCAGCTTGGGGAACAATGAGCAGTTCTTC. Protein sequence: CASSLGNNEQFF. V and J are TRBV5-1 and TRBJ2-1; no clear D. In germline, CDR1 is SGHRS, CDR2 YFSETQ. The CDR3 loop spans 12 amino acids. V was clipped by 0 bases and J by 5 bases, with 3 bases between them.